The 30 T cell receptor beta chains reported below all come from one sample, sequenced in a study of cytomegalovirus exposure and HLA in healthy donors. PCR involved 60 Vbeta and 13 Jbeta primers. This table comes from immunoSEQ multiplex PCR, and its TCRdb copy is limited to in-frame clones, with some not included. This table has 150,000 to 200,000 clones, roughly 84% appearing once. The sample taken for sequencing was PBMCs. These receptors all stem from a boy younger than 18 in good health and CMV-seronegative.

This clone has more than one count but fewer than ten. In DNA, the CDR3 is TGTGCCAGCAGCCCCTTCTTTGGACTGGGCAATGAGCAGTTCTTC. This encodes CASSPFFGLGNEQFF. The rearrangement links TRBV7-2 to TRBJ2-1; D is perhaps TRBD2 (5 bases). Trimming removed 5 bases at V and 6 bases at J, with 17 bases between. The CDR3 length is 15 residues. The germline gives CDR1 SGHTA, CDR2 FQGNSA.

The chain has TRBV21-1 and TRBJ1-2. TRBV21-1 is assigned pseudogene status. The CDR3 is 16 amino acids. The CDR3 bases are TGTGCCAGCAGCAAAGAGAGCCGTAGACGGACTTATGGCTACACCTTC. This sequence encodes CASSKESRRRTYGYTF.

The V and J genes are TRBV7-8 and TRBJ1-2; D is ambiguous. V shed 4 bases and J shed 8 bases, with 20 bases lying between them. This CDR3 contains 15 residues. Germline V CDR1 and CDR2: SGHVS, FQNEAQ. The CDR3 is CASSSSRLTRGGYTF. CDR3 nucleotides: TGTGCCAGCAGCTCCAGTCGGCTTACCCGAGGGGGCTACACCTTC.

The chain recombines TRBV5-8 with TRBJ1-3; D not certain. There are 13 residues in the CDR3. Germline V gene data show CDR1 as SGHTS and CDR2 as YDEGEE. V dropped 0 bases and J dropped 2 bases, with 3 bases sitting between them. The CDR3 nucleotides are TGTGCCAGCAGCTTGGGAGCTGGAAACACCATATATTTT. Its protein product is CASSLGAGNTIYF.

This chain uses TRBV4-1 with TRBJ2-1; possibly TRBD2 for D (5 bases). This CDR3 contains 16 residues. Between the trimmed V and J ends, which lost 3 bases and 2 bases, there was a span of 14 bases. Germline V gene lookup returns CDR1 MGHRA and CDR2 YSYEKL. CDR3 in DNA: TGCGCCAGCAGCCATATCGGACTTCCAGCCTACAATGAGCAGTTCTTC. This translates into CASSHIGLPAYNEQFF.

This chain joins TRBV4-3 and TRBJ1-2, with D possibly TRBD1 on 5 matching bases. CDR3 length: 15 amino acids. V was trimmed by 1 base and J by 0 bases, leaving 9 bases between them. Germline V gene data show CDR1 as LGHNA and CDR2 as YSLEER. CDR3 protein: CASSQVVTANYGYTF. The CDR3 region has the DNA TGCGCCAGCAGCCAAGTAGTGACAGCTAACTATGGCTACACCTTC.

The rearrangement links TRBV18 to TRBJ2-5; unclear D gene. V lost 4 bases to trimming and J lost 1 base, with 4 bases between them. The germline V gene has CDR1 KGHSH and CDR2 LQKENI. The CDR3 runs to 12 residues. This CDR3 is CASSQLQETQYF. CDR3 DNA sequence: TGTGCCAGCTCACAACTCCAAGAGACCCAGTACTTC.

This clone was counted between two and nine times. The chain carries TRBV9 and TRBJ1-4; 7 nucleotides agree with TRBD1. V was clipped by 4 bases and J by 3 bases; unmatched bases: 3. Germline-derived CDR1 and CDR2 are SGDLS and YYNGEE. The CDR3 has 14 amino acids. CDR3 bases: TGTGCCAGCAGCACCGGGACAGCTAATGAAAAACTGTTTTTT. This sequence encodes CASSTGTANEKLFF.

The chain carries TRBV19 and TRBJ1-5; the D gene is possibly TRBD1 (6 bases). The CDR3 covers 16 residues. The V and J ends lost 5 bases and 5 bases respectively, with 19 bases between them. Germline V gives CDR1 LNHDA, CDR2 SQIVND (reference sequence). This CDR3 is CASSYTAEQGDQPQHF. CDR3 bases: TGTGCCAGTAGTTACACAGCAGAACAGGGCGATCAGCCCCAGCATTTT.

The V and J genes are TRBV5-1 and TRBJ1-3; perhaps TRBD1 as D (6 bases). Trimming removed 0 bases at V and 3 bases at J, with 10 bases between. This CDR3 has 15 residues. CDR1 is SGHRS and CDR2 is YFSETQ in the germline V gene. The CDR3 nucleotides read TGCGCCAGCAGCTTGGATGGGGGCAGTGGAAACACCATATATTTT. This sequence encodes CASSLDGGSGNTIYF.

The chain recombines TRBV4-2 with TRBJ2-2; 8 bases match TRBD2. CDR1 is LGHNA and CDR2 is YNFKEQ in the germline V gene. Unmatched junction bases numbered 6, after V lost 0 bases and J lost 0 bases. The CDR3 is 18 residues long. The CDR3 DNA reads TGTGCCAGCAGCCAAGAGGGACCGGGACTAGCGAACACCGGGGAGCTGTTTTTT. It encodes CASSQEGPGLANTGELFF.

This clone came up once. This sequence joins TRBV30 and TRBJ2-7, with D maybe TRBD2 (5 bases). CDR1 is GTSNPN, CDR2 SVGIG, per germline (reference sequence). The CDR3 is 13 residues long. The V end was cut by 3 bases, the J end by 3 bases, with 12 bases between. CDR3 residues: CAWRARDYYEQYF. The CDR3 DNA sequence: TGTGCCTGGAGGGCCCGGGATTACTACGAGCAGTACTTC.

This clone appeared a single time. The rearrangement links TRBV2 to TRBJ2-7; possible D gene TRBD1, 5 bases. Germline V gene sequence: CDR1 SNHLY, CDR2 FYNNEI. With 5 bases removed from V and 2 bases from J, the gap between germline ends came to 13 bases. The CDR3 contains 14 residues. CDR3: CASSPRTLAYEQYF. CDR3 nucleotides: TGTGCCAGCAGTCCCCGGACACTTGCCTACGAGCAGTACTTC.

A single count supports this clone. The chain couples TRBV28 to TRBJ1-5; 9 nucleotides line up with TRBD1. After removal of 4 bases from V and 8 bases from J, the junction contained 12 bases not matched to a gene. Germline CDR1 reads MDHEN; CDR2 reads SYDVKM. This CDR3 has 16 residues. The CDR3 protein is CASSSNVGQGREPQHF. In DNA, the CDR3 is TGTGCCAGCAGTTCGAATGTAGGACAGGGGCGGGAGCCCCAGCATTTT.

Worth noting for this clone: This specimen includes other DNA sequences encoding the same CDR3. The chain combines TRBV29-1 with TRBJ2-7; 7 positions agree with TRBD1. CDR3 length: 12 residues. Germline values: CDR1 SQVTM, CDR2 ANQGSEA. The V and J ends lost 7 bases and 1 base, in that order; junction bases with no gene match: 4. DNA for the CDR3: TGCAGCGCCCGACAGGGTTCCTACGAGCAGTACTTC. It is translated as CSARQGSYEQYF.

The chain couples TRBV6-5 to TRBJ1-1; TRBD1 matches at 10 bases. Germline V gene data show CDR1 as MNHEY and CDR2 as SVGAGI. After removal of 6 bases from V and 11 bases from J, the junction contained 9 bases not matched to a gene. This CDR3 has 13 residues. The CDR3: CASSSGTGAQAFF. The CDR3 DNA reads TGTGCCAGCAGCTCCGGGACAGGGGCGCAGGCTTTCTTT.

Here the CDR3 DNA reads TGTGCCAGCACCGTCAGGGGCCCACCCCACTACACCTTC. It translates to CASTVRGPPHYTF. This rearrangement joins TRBV27 to TRBJ1-2, with D possibly TRBD1 on 6 matching bases. The CDR3 has 13 amino acids. With 7 bases removed from V and 10 bases from J, the gap between germline ends came to 19 bases. CDR1 is MNHEY and CDR2 is SMNVEV in the germline V gene (reference sequence).

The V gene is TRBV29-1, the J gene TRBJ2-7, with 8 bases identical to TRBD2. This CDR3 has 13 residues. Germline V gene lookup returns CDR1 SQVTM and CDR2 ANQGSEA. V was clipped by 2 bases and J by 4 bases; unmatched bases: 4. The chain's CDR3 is CSVESGGRYEQYF. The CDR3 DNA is TGCAGCGTTGAATCGGGAGGGAGATACGAGCAGTACTTC.

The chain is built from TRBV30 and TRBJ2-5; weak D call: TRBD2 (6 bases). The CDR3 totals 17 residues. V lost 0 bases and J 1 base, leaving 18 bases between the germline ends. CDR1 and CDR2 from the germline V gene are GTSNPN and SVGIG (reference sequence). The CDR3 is CAWSVERVDFVQETQYF. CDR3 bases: TGTGCCTGGAGTGTGGAGCGGGTGGACTTCGTCCAAGAGACCCAGTACTTC. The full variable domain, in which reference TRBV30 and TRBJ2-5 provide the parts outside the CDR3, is SQTIHQWPATLVQPVGSPLSLECTVEGTSNPNLYWYRQAAGRGLQLLFYSVGIGQISSEVPQNLSASRPQDRQFILSSKKLLLSDSGFYLCAWSVERVDFVQETQYFGPGTRLLVL.

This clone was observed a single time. CDR3 bases: TGTGCCAGCAGCTTGGCCGCTAGCAGATCCTACGAGCAGTACTTC. Protein product: CASSLAASRSYEQYF. The chain carries TRBV5-4 and TRBJ2-7, with D tentatively TRBD2 (5 bases). Trimming removed 0 bases at V and 1 base at J, with 11 bases between. CDR1 is SGHNT and CDR2 is YYREEE in the germline V gene (reference sequence). The CDR3 length is 15 residues. The full variable domain, completed using reference TRBV5-4 and TRBJ2-7, is ETGVTQSPTHLIKTRGQQVTLRCSSQSGHNTVSWYQQALGQGPQFIFQYYREEENGRGNFPPRFSGLQFPNYSSELNVNALELDDSALYLCASSLAASRSYEQYFGPGTRLTVT.

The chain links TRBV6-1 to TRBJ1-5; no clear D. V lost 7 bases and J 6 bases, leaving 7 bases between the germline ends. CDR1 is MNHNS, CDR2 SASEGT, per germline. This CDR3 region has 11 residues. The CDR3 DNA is TGTGCCAGCAAGGCAGGTCAGCCCCAGCATTTT. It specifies CASKAGQPQHF.

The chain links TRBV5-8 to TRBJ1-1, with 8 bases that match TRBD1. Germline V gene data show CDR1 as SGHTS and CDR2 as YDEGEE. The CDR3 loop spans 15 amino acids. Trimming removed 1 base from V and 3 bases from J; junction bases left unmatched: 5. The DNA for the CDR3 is TGTGCCAGCAGCTTGCTTGGGGACAGGTACACTGAAGCTTTCTTT. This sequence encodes CASSLLGDRYTEAFF.

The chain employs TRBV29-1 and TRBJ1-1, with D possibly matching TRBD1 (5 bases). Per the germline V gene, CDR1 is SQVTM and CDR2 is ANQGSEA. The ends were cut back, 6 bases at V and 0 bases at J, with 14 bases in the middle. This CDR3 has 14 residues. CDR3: CSVLSGEVNTEAFF. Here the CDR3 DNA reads TGCAGCGTACTGTCGGGGGAAGTGAACACTGAAGCTTTCTTT. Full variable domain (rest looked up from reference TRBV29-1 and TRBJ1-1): SAVISQKPSRDICQRGTSLTIQCQVDSQVTMMFWYRQQPGQSLTLIATANQGSEATYESGFVIDKFPISRPNLTFSTLTVSNMSPEDSSIYLCSVLSGEVNTEAFFGQGTRLTVV.

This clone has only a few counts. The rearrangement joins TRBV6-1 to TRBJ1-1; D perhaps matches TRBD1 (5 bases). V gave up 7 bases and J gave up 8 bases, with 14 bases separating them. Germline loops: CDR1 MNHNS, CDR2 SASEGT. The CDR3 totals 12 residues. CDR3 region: CASTLGVPEAFF. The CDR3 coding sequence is TGTGCCAGCACCCTAGGGGTGCCAGAAGCTTTCTTT.

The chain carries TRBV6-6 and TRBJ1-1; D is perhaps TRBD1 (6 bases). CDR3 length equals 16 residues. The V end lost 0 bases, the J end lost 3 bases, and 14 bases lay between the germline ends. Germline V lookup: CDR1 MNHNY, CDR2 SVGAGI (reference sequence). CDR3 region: CASSYSRGGQDTEAFF. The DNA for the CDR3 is TGTGCCAGCAGTTACTCGAGGGGGGGGCAGGACACTGAAGCTTTCTTT.

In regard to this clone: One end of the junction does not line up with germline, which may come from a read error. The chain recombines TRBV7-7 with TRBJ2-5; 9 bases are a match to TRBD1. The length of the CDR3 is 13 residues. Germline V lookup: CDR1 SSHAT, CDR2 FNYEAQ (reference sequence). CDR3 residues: CASSRGQGETQYF. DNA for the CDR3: TGTGCTAGCAGCCGGGGACAGGGAGAGACCCAGTACTTC. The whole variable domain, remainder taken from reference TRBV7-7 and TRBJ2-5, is GAGVSQSPRYKVTKRGQDVTLRCDPISSHATLYWYQQALGQGPEFLTYFNYEAQPDKSGLPSDRFSAERPEGSISTLTIQRTEQRDSAMYRCASSRGQGETQYFGPGTRLLVL.

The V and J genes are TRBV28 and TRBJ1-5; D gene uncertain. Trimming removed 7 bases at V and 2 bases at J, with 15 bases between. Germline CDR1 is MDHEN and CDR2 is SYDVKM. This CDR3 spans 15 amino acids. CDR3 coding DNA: TGTGCCAGCATGTTACGGAGCCGGGGCAATCAGCCCCAGCATTTT. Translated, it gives CASMLRSRGNQPQHF.

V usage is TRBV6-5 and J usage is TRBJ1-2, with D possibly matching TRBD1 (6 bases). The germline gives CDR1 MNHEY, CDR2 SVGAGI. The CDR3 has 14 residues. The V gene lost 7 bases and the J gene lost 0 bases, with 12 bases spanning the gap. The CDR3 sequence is CASTRGFPNYGYTF. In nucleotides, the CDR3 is TGTGCCAGCACCAGGGGATTTCCTAACTATGGCTACACCTTC.

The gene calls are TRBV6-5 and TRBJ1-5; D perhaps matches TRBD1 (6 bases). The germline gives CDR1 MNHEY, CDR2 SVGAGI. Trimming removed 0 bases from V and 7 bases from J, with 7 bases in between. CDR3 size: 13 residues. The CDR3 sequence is CASSYSRGQPQHF. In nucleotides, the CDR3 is TGTGCCAGCAGTTACTCGAGGGGGCAGCCCCAGCATTTT.

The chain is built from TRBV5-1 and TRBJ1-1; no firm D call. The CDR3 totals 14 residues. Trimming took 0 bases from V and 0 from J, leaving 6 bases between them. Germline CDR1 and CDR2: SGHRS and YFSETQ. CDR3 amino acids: CASSLDTLNTEAFF. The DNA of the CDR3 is TGCGCCAGCAGCTTGGACACCTTGAACACTGAAGCTTTCTTT.